Presented here are 23 T cell receptor beta chains from one specimen sequenced in a study of cytomegalovirus exposure and HLA in healthy donors. With 60 Vbeta and 13 Jbeta primers, the PCR was carried out. TCRdb's table, derived via immunoSEQ multiplex PCR, lists solely in-frame clones and lacks some. The profile shows roughly 100,000 clones, over 75% of them singletons. The sample was PBMCs. Receptors originate from a middle-aged woman in good health and CMV-seropositive.

V and J are TRBV2 and TRBJ2-7, with D perhaps matching TRBD2 (5 bases). Germline V gives CDR1 SNHLY, CDR2 FYNNEI. The CDR3 has 12 amino acids. V dropped 5 bases and J dropped 3 bases, with 8 bases sitting between them. DNA of the CDR3: TGTGCCAGCAGTCCGGGATTCTACGAGCAGTACTTC. Translated, it gives CASSPGFYEQYF.

The V call is TRBV28, the J call TRBJ2-1, with 13 bases identical to TRBD2. This CDR3 has 17 residues. Germline V lookup: CDR1 MDHEN, CDR2 SYDVKM. V shed 4 bases and J 9 bases; nucleotides not matched to a gene: 12. CDR3 sequence: CASSSTSGRTPGGEQFF. The CDR3 region has the DNA TGTGCCAGCAGTTCGACTAGCGGGAGGACCCCTGGGGGTGAGCAGTTCTTC.

A few counts support this clone. This chain uses TRBV10-1 with TRBJ1-5; D is undetermined. CDR1 is WNHNN, CDR2 SYGVQD, per germline (reference sequence). The CDR3 covers 13 residues. V lost 6 bases and J 4 bases, leaving 10 bases between the germline ends. This CDR3 reads CASSAQVNQPQHF. The CDR3 coding sequence is TGCGCCAGCAGCGCGCAAGTGAATCAGCCCCAGCATTTT.

This clone was seen just once. V gene TRBV19 combines with J gene TRBJ2-7; 10 bases line up with TRBD2. The CDR3 covers 15 residues. The germline V gene encodes CDR1 LNHDA and CDR2 SQIVND (reference sequence). Germline trimming cut 6 bases from V and 2 bases from J; bases unmatched to any gene: 7. CDR3 DNA sequence: TGTGCCAGTAGCCAACTAGCGGGACCCCCCTACGAGCAGTACTTC. This encodes CASSQLAGPPYEQYF.

In the case of this clone: At one of its ends the junction is not consistent with the germline gene, which may arise from a read error. The chain uses TRBV11-3 and TRBJ1-2, with 8 bases lining up with TRBD1. The germline V gene encodes CDR1 SGHNT and CDR2 YENEEA. The CDR3 is 15 amino acids. The CDR3: CASSIEKTGVYGYTF. The CDR3, as DNA: TGTGCCAGCAGCATAGAAAAGACAGGGGTTTATGGCTACACCTTC.

This chain uses TRBV12-5 with TRBJ2-2, with 11 bases fitting TRBD2. CDR1 LGHNT and CDR2 FRNRAP come from the germline V gene. This CDR3 contains 20 residues. V shed 0 bases, J shed 2 bases, and the junction held 11 bases outside the gene matches. The CDR3 bases are TGTGCTAGTGGTTTGGTACAGTTTCTAGCGGGGGGAACTAACACCGGGGAGCTGTTTTTT. Protein product: CASGLVQFLAGGTNTGELFF.

The chain has TRBV4-3 and TRBJ2-7, with 8 bases fitting TRBD2. V lost 0 bases to trimming and J lost 2 bases; unmatched junction nucleotides: 3. The CDR3 totals 15 residues. Germline V gene data show CDR1 as LGHNA and CDR2 as YSLEER. The CDR3 DNA reads as TGCGCCAGCAGCCAAGACAGCGGGGGAGCCTACGAGCAGTACTTC. Amino acids: CASSQDSGGAYEQYF.

This clone was seen a handful of times. The chain couples TRBV7-2 to TRBJ2-5; maybe TRBD2 (5 bases). V dropped 4 bases and J dropped 1 base, with 10 bases sitting between them. The germline CDR1 and CDR2 sequences are SGHTA and FQGNSA. The CDR3 totals 14 residues. The CDR3 nucleotides read TGTGCCAGCAGCTGGCGGACTCCCCAAGAGACCCAGTACTTC. Its translation is CASSWRTPQETQYF.

A few counts support this clone. The genes are TRBV18 and TRBJ1-1, with TRBD1 as a possible D gene (6 bases). Trimming pared 3 bases from V and 2 bases from J, leaving 13 bases between. From germline, CDR1 is KGHSH and CDR2 LQKENI. The CDR3 loop spans 15 amino acids. CDR3 sequence: CASSPYGQPNTEAFF. The CDR3 DNA reads TGTGCCAGCTCACCTTACGGACAGCCCAACACTGAAGCTTTCTTT. The full variable domain, rest sourced from reference TRBV18 and TRBJ1-1, is NAGVMQNPRHLVRRRGQEARLRCSPMKGHSHVYWYRQLPEEGLKFMVYLQKENIIDESGMPKERFSAEFPKEGPSILRIQQVVRGDSAAYFCASSPYGQPNTEAFFGQGTRLTVV.

The chain links TRBV5-1 to TRBJ2-7, with D tentatively TRBD2 (5 bases). CDR1 and CDR2 (germline): SGHRS, YFSETQ. This CDR3 contains 13 residues. V was cut by 8 bases and J by 3 bases, with 15 bases left in between. The CDR3 here is CASVKSGSYEQYF. CDR3 DNA sequence: TGCGCCAGTGTGAAATCGGGGAGCTACGAGCAGTACTTC.

The chain carries TRBV2 and TRBJ1-2; 8 bases line up with TRBD1. The CDR3 spans 14 residues. Germline CDR1 reads SNHLY; CDR2 reads FYNNEI. V shed 5 bases and J 3 bases; nucleotides not matched to a gene: 5. DNA for the CDR3: TGTGCCAGCAGTAGGGGACAGGACTACTATGGCTACACCTTC. Its translation: CASSRGQDYYGYTF.

The chain is built from TRBV5-6 and TRBJ2-2; D remains unclear. The CDR3 is 14 amino acids. In germline, CDR1 is SGHDT, CDR2 YYEEEE. Trimming removed 0 bases at V and 1 base at J, with 4 bases between. CDR3 nucleotides: TGTGCCAGCAGCTTGGGTCGGAACACCGGGGAGCTGTTTTTT. It encodes CASSLGRNTGELFF.

This clone was detected a few times. The V gene is TRBV11-2, the J gene TRBJ1-1; 8 bases fit TRBD1. The CDR3 runs to 14 residues. Germline values: CDR1 SGHAT, CDR2 FQNNGV. After removal of 5 bases from V and 3 bases from J, the junction contained 5 bases not matched to a gene. CDR3 DNA sequence: TGTGCCAGCAGCCGGGACAGGATGTACACTGAAGCTTTCTTT. Translated, it gives CASSRDRMYTEAFF.

The V gene is TRBV28, the J gene TRBJ1-5; 8 nucleotides agree with TRBD1. This CDR3 contains 15 residues. V lost 4 bases, J lost 5 bases, and 7 bases stayed unmatched. Germline CDR1 MDHEN, CDR2 SYDVKM. The CDR3 DNA reads TGTGCCAGCAGTTCGGACAGGGTCAAATATCAGCCCCAGCATTTT. Its protein product is CASSSDRVKYQPQHF.

The chain couples TRBV7-9 to TRBJ1-3; 8 nucleotides match TRBD1. CDR3 size: 16 residues. V lost 7 bases to trimming and J lost 1 base; unmatched junction nucleotides: 9. Germline V gene sequence: CDR1 SEHNR, CDR2 FQNEAQ (reference sequence). This chain's CDR3 is CASTQIRGRSGNTIYF. CDR3 coding DNA: TGTGCCAGCACCCAAATCAGGGGGCGATCTGGAAACACCATATATTTT.

In its sample, this clone was seen a few times. The chain recombines TRBV28 with TRBJ1-1; D gene unclear. Germline V gene sequence: CDR1 MDHEN, CDR2 SYDVKM. The CDR3 is 13 residues long. V was cut by 4 bases and J by 11 bases, with 17 bases left in between. CDR3: CASSSPSERVAFF. CDR3 coding DNA: TGTGCCAGCAGTTCCCCTTCCGAACGCGTGGCTTTCTTT.

The J gene is TRBJ2-1, the V gene TRBV19; D is possibly TRBD2 (6 bases). Germline V gene lookup returns CDR1 LNHDA and CDR2 SQIVND (reference sequence). The CDR3 spans 18 residues. The V and J ends lost 6 bases and 0 bases respectively, with 21 bases between them. CDR3 nucleotides: TGTGCCAGTAGAGACTTGGCGGGGAGACGGAGCTCCTACAATGAGCAGTTCTTC. This sequence encodes CASRDLAGRRSSYNEQFF.

The chain has TRBV19 and TRBJ1-3; unclear D gene. Germline CDR1 and CDR2: LNHDA and SQIVND (reference sequence). V was pared by 3 bases and J by 7 bases, with 19 bases between. The CDR3 totals 16 residues. DNA for the CDR3: TGTGCCAGTAGTATTGAAGCGTATGGAAGCGGGAACACCATATATTTT. This gives the protein CASSIEAYGSGNTIYF. Complete variable domain (other parts from reference TRBV19 and TRBJ1-3): DGGITQSPKYLFRKEGQNVTLSCEQNLNHDAMYWYRQDPGQGLRLIYYSQIVNDFQKGDIAEGYSVSREKKESFPLTVTSAQKNPTAFYLCASSIEAYGSGNTIYFGEGSWLTVV.

The chain joins TRBV18 to TRBJ2-7; D not resolved. This CDR3 has 13 residues. Germline lookup yields CDR1 KGHSH and CDR2 LQKENI. Trimming removed 0 bases at V and 5 bases at J, with 8 bases between. The CDR3 here is CASSPPAIHEQYF. The CDR3 coding sequence is TGTGCCAGCTCACCACCGGCCATTCACGAGCAGTACTTC.

The genes are TRBV4-1 and TRBJ2-7; D might be TRBD2 (5 bases). From germline, CDR1 is MGHRA and CDR2 YSYEKL. The V end lost 4 bases, the J end lost 5 bases, and 15 bases lay between the germline ends. The CDR3 covers 14 residues. This CDR3 reads CASSPEAWAHEQYF. For the CDR3, the DNA is TGCGCCAGCAGCCCGGAGGCTTGGGCCCACGAGCAGTACTTC.

V gene TRBV19 combines with J gene TRBJ2-3, with 8 bases aligning to TRBD1. The length of the CDR3 is 14 residues. V dropped 7 bases and J dropped 0; count of bases not matched to a gene: 3. The germline gives CDR1 LNHDA, CDR2 SQIVND (reference sequence). The CDR3 loop reads CASTRTGSTDTQYF. CDR3 in DNA: TGTGCCAGTACGCGGACAGGGAGCACAGATACGCAGTATTTT. Variable domain in full (rest from reference TRBV19 and TRBJ2-3): DGGITQSPKYLFRKEGQNVTLSCEQNLNHDAMYWYRQDPGQGLRLIYYSQIVNDFQKGDIAEGYSVSREKKESFPLTVTSAQKNPTAFYLCASTRTGSTDTQYFGPGTRLTVL.

The V gene is TRBV29-1, the J gene TRBJ2-7, with 10 bases fitting TRBD1. This CDR3 is 15 amino acids long. Germline CDR1 and CDR2: SQVTM and ANQGSEA. The junction had 9 bases not matched to a gene; V was cut back by 7 bases and J by 0 bases. CDR3 loop: CSARTGGGTSYEQYF. CDR3 nucleotide sequence: TGCAGCGCCAGGACAGGGGGAGGGACCTCCTACGAGCAGTACTTC.

As DNA, the CDR3 is TGTGCCAGCAGCTCCTACAGCGGGAGGGCCCCCGAGCAGTACTTC. Amino acid sequence: CASSSYSGRAPEQYF. This chain uses TRBV7-6 with TRBJ2-7; 10 bases map to TRBD2. Per the germline V gene, CDR1 is SGHVS and CDR2 is FNYEAQ. Trimming cost V 4 bases and J 6 bases; bases outside gene matches: 9. The CDR3 extends over 15 amino acids.